One and the same sample provided the 30 T cell receptor beta chains below, sequenced in a study of blood T cells in healthy people across ages. A second about 7 to 12 cycle PCR used barcoded and J-beta primers. TCRdb re-called the 5' RACE reads with MiXCR, one entry per CDR3 protein. In the table there are fewer than 2,000,000 distinct CDR3 sequences, roughly two fifths of which are singletons. The sample was blood. These receptors were collected from a human donor in good health.

The chain is built from TRBV5-1 and TRBJ1-1; TRBD1 might be the D (5 bases). This CDR3 region has 14 residues. V dropped 1 base and J dropped 6 bases, with 13 bases sitting between them. Germline loops: CDR1 SGHRS, CDR2 YFSETQ. CDR3 region: CASSLPGLGAEAFF. CDR3 nucleotide sequence: TGCGCCAGCAGCTTGCCCGGGTTGGGGGCTGAAGCTTTCTTT.

This chain joins TRBV7-3 and TRBJ2-1; 8 nucleotides match TRBD2. From germline, CDR1 is SGHTA and CDR2 FQGTGA. This CDR3 has 16 residues. V was clipped by 2 bases and J by 10 bases; unmatched bases: 13. The CDR3 loop is CASSLEGTSGCNEQFF. The CDR3 DNA reads as TGTGCCAGCAGCTTAGAGGGGACTAGTGGATGCAACGAGCAGTTCTTC.

The chain joins TRBV27 to TRBJ2-1; D might be TRBD2 (6 bases). Germline V lookup: CDR1 MNHEY, CDR2 SMNVEV (reference sequence). The CDR3 spans 15 residues. Trimming took off 7 bases at V and 7 bases at J, with 20 bases between the two ends. The CDR3 loop is CASTLQWRGANEQFF. The CDR3 DNA reads as TGTGCCAGCACCCTACAGTGGAGGGGAGCTAATGAGCAGTTCTTC.

This clonotype was counted at least ten times. The chain is built from TRBV7-2 and TRBJ2-7; 9 bases line up with TRBD1. There are 14 residues in the CDR3. Germline V CDR1 and CDR2: SGHTA, FQGNSA. With V trimmed by 2 bases and J by 5 bases, 4 bases remained unmatched. The chain's CDR3 is CASSLTGTGHEQYF. The CDR3 nucleotides are TGTGCCAGCAGCTTAACCGGGACAGGGCACGAGCAGTACTTC.

This clonotype was observed a few times. The chain joins TRBV27 to TRBJ2-3; the match to TRBD2 covers 8 bases. The CDR3 extends over 14 amino acids. Germline V gene lookup returns CDR1 MNHEY and CDR2 SMNVEV (reference sequence). Trimming took 8 bases from V and 1 from J; bases not matched to a gene: 5. The CDR3 region has the DNA TGTGCCAGCGGACCAGCGGGAGGCACAGATACGCAGTATTTT. Translating it yields CASGPAGGTDTQYF.

This clonotype was observed a few times. This chain links TRBV10-3 with TRBJ1-4, with a possible D match to TRBD1 (5 bases). Trimming left V 0 bases short and J 0 bases short, with 11 bases between. There are 17 residues in the CDR3. From germline, CDR1 is ENHRY and CDR2 SYGVKD. The CDR3 protein is CAISESRGTATNEKLFF. The CDR3 DNA sequence: TGTGCCATCAGTGAGTCGCGGGGGACTGCAACTAATGAAAAACTGTTTTTT.

This clonotype was counted a single time. J is TRBJ1-5 and V is TRBV7-9; TRBD1 aligns across 8 bases. J was trimmed by 1 base and V by 3 bases; bases with no gene match: 11. The V gene's germline CDR1 is SEHNR and CDR2 FQNEAQ (reference sequence). This CDR3 region has 18 residues. CDR3 residues: CASSFKDRDLLSNQPQHF. The CDR3 DNA reads as TGTGCCAGCAGCTTTAAGGACAGGGATCTACTAAGCAATCAGCCCCAGCATTTT.

The V and J genes are TRBV29-1 and TRBJ2-5, with D possibly being TRBD1 or TRBD2 (5 bases each). V lost 3 bases and J lost 5, with 16 bases in between. Germline values: CDR1 SQVTM, CDR2 ANQGSEA. The CDR3 has 14 residues. This CDR3 is CSVDRASRGETQYF. DNA for the CDR3: TGCAGCGTTGACAGGGCTAGCCGGGGTGAGACCCAGTACTTC.

The chain combines TRBV10-2 with TRBJ2-1, with TRBD2 identical over 13 bases. The CDR3 has 16 amino acids. The V gene's germline CDR1 is WSHSY and CDR2 SAAADI. V lost 1 base, J lost 8 bases, and 5 bases stayed unmatched. The CDR3 region is CASSELRTSGSYEQFF. The CDR3 DNA reads as TGCGCCAGCAGTGAGTTGAGGACTAGCGGGAGCTATGAGCAGTTCTTC.

Comment on this clonotype: A read error may explain this, as a much larger clone is one base away. The chain employs TRBV7-2 and TRBJ1-2; no firm D call. CDR3 length: 14 amino acids. Per the germline V gene, CDR1 is SGHTA and CDR2 is FQGNSA. The CDR3, as DNA: TGTGCCAGCAGCCGCCGGACGGCTAACTATGACTACACCTTC. Protein: CASSRRTANYDYTF. Full variable domain (missing parts from reference TRBV7-2 and TRBJ1-2): GAGVSQSPSNKVTEKGKDVELRCDPISGHTALYWYRQSLGQGLEFLIYFQGNSAPDKSGLPSDRFSAERTGGSVSTLTIQRTQQEDSAVYLCASSRRTANYDYTFGSGTRLTVV.

At least ten counts were recorded for this clonotype. This chain connects TRBV12-3 or TRBV12-4 to TRBJ1-2; D remains unclear. With 1 base removed from V and 4 bases from J, the gap between germline ends came to 10 bases. The CDR3 is made up of 14 amino acids. The CDR3 nucleotides are TGTGCCAGCAGTTTAGAAGGCCAGGTCTATGGCTACACCTTC. Translated: CASSLEGQVYGYTF.

This clonotype was seen once. The chain is built from TRBV20-1 and TRBJ1-2; TRBD1 agrees at 8 bases. Losses at the gene ends were 1 base for V and 5 bases for J; bases not matched to a gene: 9. CDR1 is DFQATT and CDR2 is SNEGSKA in the germline V gene (reference sequence). CDR3 size: 15 residues. The CDR3 DNA follows: TGCAGTGCTAGAGCCCGGACAGGGCTTCGGTATGGCTACACCTTC. Its translation: CSARARTGLRYGYTF.

The V gene is TRBV5-1, the J gene TRBJ2-1, with D possibly TRBD1 on 5 matching bases. V was pared by 5 bases and J by 0 bases, with 18 bases between. The germline gives CDR1 SGHRS, CDR2 YFSETQ. CDR3 length: 17 residues. The DNA of the CDR3 is TGCGCCAGCAGTACGTTCCTTCAGGGTGGCTCCTACAATGAGCAGTTCTTC. Translating it yields CASSTFLQGGSYNEQFF.

This clonotype was counted between two and nine times. This chain uses TRBV7-2 with TRBJ2-6, with D unresolved. Per germline, CDR1 SGHTA and CDR2 FQGNSA. Trimming cost V 3 bases and J 3 bases, with 3 bases left between them. CDR3 length: 13 amino acids. The CDR3 is CASSFYGANVLTF. CDR3 sequence (DNA): TGTGCCAGCAGCTTTTATGGGGCCAACGTCCTGACTTTC. Using reference TRBV7-2 and TRBJ2-6 for the parts outside the CDR3, the full variable domain is GAGVSQSPSNKVTEKGKDVELRCDPISGHTALYWYRQSLGQGLEFLIYFQGNSAPDKSGLPSDRFSAERTGGSVSTLTIQRTQQEDSAVYLCASSFYGANVLTFGAGSRLTVL.

The J gene is TRBJ2-3, the V gene TRBV5-1; 9 bases line up with TRBD2. The CDR3 is 18 residues long. Germline V gene sequence: CDR1 SGHRS, CDR2 YFSETQ. V lost 7 bases to trimming and J lost 3 bases; unmatched junction nucleotides: 18. DNA for the CDR3: TGCGCCAGCCGGCTTGGGGCGGGGGGGCCCACGGAGACAGATACGCAGTATTTT. Its protein product is CASRLGAGGPTETDTQYF.

The rearrangement links TRBV7-7 to TRBJ2-5; D uncertain. Trimming removed 11 bases from V and 9 bases from J, with 7 bases in between. CDR1 is SSHAT and CDR2 is FNYEAQ in the germline V gene (reference sequence). The length of the CDR3 is 8 residues. CDR3 sequence (DNA): TGTGCCCCTTCGGCCCAGTACTTC. Translation: CAPSAQYF.

In this sample, this clonotype turned up a few times. This sequence joins TRBV9 and TRBJ2-6, with TRBD1 identical over 8 bases. The V gene's germline CDR1 is SGDLS and CDR2 YYNGEE. The junction had 5 bases not matched to a gene; V was cut back by 9 bases and J by 0 bases. This CDR3 is built from 15 residues. DNA of the CDR3: TGTGCCACACAGGGGGGCGACTCTGGGGCCAACGTCCTGACTTTC. It is translated as CATQGGDSGANVLTF.

The J gene is TRBJ1-1, the V gene TRBV12-3 or TRBV12-4, with D tentatively TRBD1 (6 bases). The CDR3 is made up of 10 amino acids. The ends were cut back, 10 bases at V and 7 bases at J, with 10 bases in the middle. The CDR3 DNA is TGTGCCACCGACAGGAGTGAAGCTTTCTTT. Amino acid sequence: CATDRSEAFF.

This clonotype was seen more than once but under ten times. The chain employs TRBV5-1 and TRBJ2-3, with D possibly matching TRBD2 (6 bases). This CDR3 has 14 amino acids. Trimming removed 7 bases at V and 6 bases at J, with 18 bases between. Germline V gene data show CDR1 as SGHRS and CDR2 as YFSETQ. CDR3 region: CASLEGGTEDTQYF. For the CDR3, the DNA is TGCGCCAGCTTAGAGGGCGGGACGGAGGATACGCAGTATTTT.

The genes are TRBV5-1 and TRBJ2-7, with 7 bases identical to TRBD1. This CDR3 spans 14 amino acids. CDR1 SGHRS and CDR2 YFSETQ come from the germline V gene. V gave up 4 bases and J gave up 6 bases; unmatched junction bases: 10. The CDR3 is CASSPGQVVPEQYF. In DNA, the CDR3 is TGCGCCAGCAGCCCTGGACAGGTCGTCCCCGAGCAGTACTTC.

The table lists this clonotype with a few counts. At one end the junction does not follow the germline gene, possibly because of a read error. The V gene is TRBV13, the J gene TRBJ2-7; TRBD1 or TRBD2 may be the D gene (6 bases each). Germline loops: CDR1 PRHDT, CDR2 FYEKMQ (reference sequence). The CDR3 is made up of 14 amino acids. In DNA form, the CDR3 reads TGTGCCAGCAGCTTCGGGGGCCGATCCTACGAGCGGTACTTC. Translation: CASSFGGRSYERYF.

Ten or more counts support this clonotype. The chain employs TRBV15 and TRBJ2-7; D call uncertain. V was clipped by 0 bases and J by 2 bases, with 5 bases between them. Germline values: CDR1 LNHNV, CDR2 YYDKDF (reference sequence). This CDR3 is 13 amino acids long. The CDR3 is CATSRDRTYEQYF. CDR3 in DNA: TGTGCCACCAGCAGAGATCGAACCTACGAGCAGTACTTC.

V is TRBV20-1 and J is TRBJ1-1; tentatively, D is TRBD1 (6 bases). V shed 0 bases and J shed 1 base, with 18 bases lying between them. Germline CDR1 reads DFQATT; CDR2 reads SNEGSKA (reference sequence). This CDR3 spans 17 amino acids. The CDR3 protein is CSARDPWDIKGNTEAFF. The CDR3 DNA is TGCAGTGCTAGAGATCCGTGGGACATAAAGGGGAACACTGAAGCTTTCTTT.

The chain employs TRBV24-1 and TRBJ2-5, with D tentatively TRBD1 (5 bases). The CDR3 is made up of 15 amino acids. With 2 bases removed from V and 0 bases from J, the gap between germline ends came to 9 bases. CDR1 and CDR2 (germline): KGHDR, SFDVKD. The CDR3 region is CATSDSAGYQETQYF. CDR3 coding DNA: TGTGCCACCAGTGATTCAGCAGGGTACCAAGAGACCCAGTACTTC.

This clonotype turned up a few times. The chain uses TRBV10-3 and TRBJ1-1; TRBD1 is a possible D gene (6 bases). The V and J ends lost 8 bases and 0 bases respectively, with 22 bases between them. The CDR3 is made up of 17 amino acids. Germline-derived CDR1 and CDR2 are ENHRY and SYGVKD. The CDR3 spells CAIGSGTGFLVNTEAFF. Written as DNA, the CDR3 is TGTGCCATCGGCTCGGGAACAGGGTTTTTGGTGAACACTGAAGCTTTCTTT.

The chain combines TRBV20-1 with TRBJ1-5, with 7 bases that match TRBD1. This CDR3 spans 15 amino acids. V gave up 5 bases and J gave up 4 bases; unmatched junction bases: 11. Germline CDR1 is DFQATT and CDR2 is SNEGSKA (reference sequence). CDR3 in amino acids: CSAHPGQQRNQPQHF. The CDR3 DNA reads TGCAGTGCTCACCCGGGACAGCAGAGGAATCAGCCCCAGCATTTT.

The V and J genes are TRBV6-2 or TRBV6-3 and TRBJ2-1; 7 bases match TRBD2. The junction had 15 bases not matched to a gene; V was cut back by 5 bases and J by 8 bases. The CDR3 is 16 residues long. The germline V gene has CDR1 MNHEY and CDR2 SVGEGT. As DNA, the CDR3 is TGTGCCAGCAGTCAATACAGAGCGGGGCTTGCGGATGAGCAGTTCTTC. This encodes CASSQYRAGLADEQFF.

This clonotype was picked up a small number of times. CDR3 residues: CSARDRATNTGELFF. The CDR3, as DNA: TGCAGTGCTAGAGACAGGGCTACGAACACCGGGGAGCTGTTTTTT. The chain uses TRBV20-1 and TRBJ2-2, with a tentative D call TRBD1 (5 bases). CDR1 and CDR2 from the germline V gene are DFQATT and SNEGSKA (reference sequence). V was pared by 0 bases and J by 0 bases, with 8 bases between. The CDR3 runs to 15 residues.

This clonotype has just a few counts. This sequence joins TRBV28 and TRBJ1-4, with 9 bases identical to TRBD1. Trimming cost V 8 bases and J 6 bases; bases outside gene matches: 7. Germline CDR1 reads MDHEN; CDR2 reads SYDVKM. CDR3 length: 14 amino acids. The CDR3 bases are TGTGCCAGCGGAACAGGGGGCGCATATGAAAAACTGTTTTTT. Amino acids: CASGTGGAYEKLFF.

The rearrangement uses TRBV28 and TRBJ1-5; TRBD1 agrees at 9 bases. Germline assignment: CDR1 MDHEN and CDR2 SYDVKM. This CDR3 spans 15 amino acids. The ends lost 5 bases at V and 5 bases at J; junction bases unmatched: 7. The CDR3 coding sequence is TGTGCCAGCAGTCACTCGGGACAGGGCTATCAGCCCCAGCATTTT. It specifies CASSHSGQGYQPQHF.